The 30 T cell receptor beta chains given below trace back to one sample, sequenced in a study of blood T cells in healthy people across ages (dated by TCRdb to the mid-2010s). The protocol used for the library was 5' RACE. Sequenced using an Illumina HiSeq 2500. A second roughly 6 to 12 cycle PCR used a sample-barcoded 5' primer and a J-beta primer mix. TCRdb trimmed the raw reads at Q25, called clones with MiXCR and kept productive beta chains. Every CDR3 protein is listed once, alongside the most common genes and DNA of its rows. The table for this sample lists about 930,000 distinct CDR3 sequences; roughly 28% of them were counted only once. The ten largest clones capture roughly 10% of the sample. These same data were also listed under a study on T cells of mothers and their children.

Sequencing was done on a sample of blood. The source of these receptors is a woman between 35 and 50 years old in good health.

This chain links TRBV2 with TRBJ1-1; D possibly corresponds to TRBD1 (6 bases). This CDR3 region has 13 residues. Trimming left V 6 bases short and J 5 bases short, with 13 bases between. The germline V gene encodes CDR1 SNHLY and CDR2 FYNNEI. Here the CDR3 reads CASRYRVETEAFF. The CDR3 DNA reads as TGTGCCAGCAGGTACAGGGTAGAAACTGAAGCTTTCTTT.

This clonotype has a count of ten or more. The rearrangement uses TRBV7-2 and TRBJ1-2; D not resolved. Germline V gene lookup returns CDR1 SGHTA and CDR2 FQGNSA. The V gene lost 7 bases and the J gene lost 2 bases, with 14 bases spanning the gap. The length of the CDR3 is 14 residues. The CDR3 spells CASTPSRGNYGYTF. For the CDR3, the DNA is TGTGCCAGCACCCCTAGTCGGGGAAACTATGGCTACACCTTC.

This chain joins TRBV29-1 and TRBJ1-1; no clear D. Trimming removed 4 bases at V and 5 bases at J, with 11 bases between. The CDR3 has 12 amino acids. The germline gives CDR1 SQVTM, CDR2 ANQGSEA. The CDR3 nucleotides read TGCAGCGTTGCGGACCCGGGTACTGAAGCTTTCTTT. Its translation: CSVADPGTEAFF.

This clonotype was found many times. The rearrangement joins TRBV7-9 to TRBJ1-1; D unresolved. The CDR3 has 14 residues. CDR1 is SEHNR and CDR2 is FQNEAQ in the germline V gene (reference sequence). V gave up 3 bases and J gave up 2 bases, with 10 bases separating them. CDR3 in amino acids: CASSLPGPNTEAFF. The CDR3 DNA follows: TGTGCCAGCAGCTTGCCAGGCCCTAACACTGAAGCTTTCTTT.

This clonotype was recorded many times. The gene calls are TRBV4-1 and TRBJ1-1; weak D call: TRBD1 (6 bases). The germline CDR1 and CDR2 sequences are MGHRA and YSYEKL. The CDR3 consists of 14 residues. V was shortened by 4 bases and J by 5 bases, with 14 bases between the two germline ends. The CDR3 loop reads CASSRTGKNTEAFF. The CDR3 nucleotides are TGCGCCAGCAGCCGAACAGGGAAGAATACTGAAGCTTTCTTT.

The V and J genes are TRBV6-5 and TRBJ2-5, with D perhaps matching TRBD1 (6 bases). Germline assignment: CDR1 MNHEY and CDR2 SVGAGI. This CDR3 region has 15 residues. The ends were cut back, 0 bases at V and 5 bases at J, with 13 bases in the middle. CDR3 nucleotide sequence: TGTGCCAGCAGTTACTCGCTGGGGGCCCCGGAGACCCAGTACTTC. Amino acids: CASSYSLGAPETQYF.

J is TRBJ2-1 and V is TRBV7-9; 8 bases line up with TRBD1. This CDR3 has 20 amino acids. V lost 5 bases to trimming and J lost 2 bases; unmatched junction nucleotides: 20. CDR1 SEHNR and CDR2 FQNEAQ come from the germline V gene (reference sequence). CDR3 region: CASSRVFRGQGTATYNEQFF. The CDR3 DNA reads TGTGCCAGCAGCCGTGTGTTTCGAGGACAGGGAACCGCTACCTACAATGAGCAGTTCTTC.

This clonotype was picked up a small number of times. The J gene is TRBJ1-1, the V gene TRBV5-1, with 8 bases aligning to TRBD1. Germline values: CDR1 SGHRS, CDR2 YFSETQ. CDR3 size: 16 residues. Losses at the gene ends were 4 bases for V and 0 bases for J; bases not matched to a gene: 8. CDR3 region: CASSPQGGVVNTEAFF. CDR3 DNA: TGCGCCAGCAGCCCACAGGGGGGGGTGGTGAACACTGAAGCTTTCTTT.

The chain combines TRBV28 with TRBJ2-1, with TRBD2 matching 9 bases. Germline assignment: CDR1 MDHEN and CDR2 SYDVKM. The CDR3 is 16 amino acids. The ends lost 8 bases at V and 1 base at J; junction bases unmatched: 9. Here the CDR3 DNA reads TGTGCCAGCGGCGGGACTCTAGCGGGATCCTACAATGAGCAGTTCTTC. Its translation: CASGGTLAGSYNEQFF.

About this clonotype: Since a much larger clone is just one base distant, this may be a read error. This sequence joins TRBV15 and TRBJ2-1; 7 nucleotides match TRBD2. The ends lost 4 bases at V and 1 base at J; junction bases unmatched: 7. The CDR3 runs to 16 residues. Germline V gene data show CDR1 as LNHNV and CDR2 as YYDKDF (reference sequence). In DNA form, the CDR3 reads TGTGCCACCAGCAAGACTAGCAGATCTTCCTACAATGAGCAGTTCTTC. Its protein is CATSKTSRSSYNEQFF.

The chain couples TRBV29-1 to TRBJ1-1, with D possibly being TRBD1 (5 bases). CDR1 and CDR2 from the germline V gene are SQVTM and ANQGSEA. Trimming cost V 4 bases and J 2 bases, with 11 bases left between them. CDR3 length: 13 residues. The CDR3 sequence: CSVGDRSNTEAFF. The CDR3 bases are TGCAGCGTTGGCGACAGAAGCAACACTGAAGCTTTCTTT.

This clonotype was picked up one time. V gene TRBV20-1 combines with J gene TRBJ2-4; D tentatively reads TRBD1 or TRBD2 (5 bases each). Germline CDR1 and CDR2: DFQATT and SNEGSKA (reference sequence). The V gene lost 4 bases and the J gene lost 13 bases, with 17 bases spanning the gap. The CDR3 extends over 12 amino acids. The CDR3 sequence is CSATGLAGEQYF. The CDR3 bases are TGCAGTGCTACGGGGCTAGCTGGTGAGCAGTACTTC.

This clonotype was counted only a few times. The chain links TRBV11-2 to TRBJ2-1; D unclear. The germline V and J ends were trimmed by 2 bases and 2 bases, with 10 bases remaining between them. The CDR3 runs to 15 residues. Germline V gives CDR1 SGHAT, CDR2 FQNNGV. In DNA, the CDR3 is TGTGCCAGCAGCTTATCCGGGTTTCCCTACAATGAGCAGTTCTTC. Protein: CASSLSGFPYNEQFF.

This chain links TRBV20-1 with TRBJ1-5, with 7 bases that match TRBD1. The V segment lost 5 bases and the J segment 6 bases; nucleotides outside the gene matches: 10. CDR3 size: 14 residues. The germline V gene has CDR1 DFQATT and CDR2 SNEGSKA (reference sequence). In DNA form, the CDR3 reads TGCAGTGCTCCGACAGGGAGATGGGGTCAGCCCCAGCATTTT. Translating it yields CSAPTGRWGQPQHF.

The chain has TRBV27 and TRBJ2-7; 12 positions agree with TRBD2. This CDR3 region has 17 residues. V was pared by 0 bases and J by 5 bases, with 8 bases of the junction left unmatched. Germline CDR1 is MNHEY and CDR2 is SMNVEV (reference sequence). The chain's CDR3 is CASSLSASLAGGDEQYF. In DNA, the CDR3 is TGTGCCAGCAGTTTATCCGCCAGCCTAGCGGGGGGGGACGAGCAGTACTTC.

This chain links TRBV12-3 or TRBV12-4 with TRBJ2-1, with 7 bases aligning to TRBD2. V lost 2 bases to trimming and J lost 5 bases; unmatched junction nucleotides: 9. The CDR3 is 16 residues long. CDR3 amino acids: CASSLRDYMSNNEQFF. In DNA, the CDR3 is TGTGCCAGCAGTTTAAGGGACTACATGTCAAACAATGAGCAGTTCTTC.

The rearrangement joins TRBV18 to TRBJ1-2; no clear D. The CDR3 loop spans 19 amino acids. V was pared by 3 bases and J by 2 bases, with 25 bases between. The germline V gene has CDR1 KGHSH and CDR2 LQKENI. CDR3 bases: TGTGCCAGCTCACCCAGAATGACCAAAGGAGGAGGGCGGAACTATGGCTACACCTTC. It specifies CASSPRMTKGGGRNYGYTF.

The chain combines TRBV3-1 with TRBJ1-5; possibly TRBD1 for D (6 bases). This CDR3 is built from 16 residues. Trimming took 4 bases from V and 2 from J, leaving 15 bases between them. Germline assignment: CDR1 LGHDT and CDR2 YNNKEL (reference sequence). CDR3 in amino acids: CASSPRTVLGNQPQHF. CDR3 nucleotide sequence: TGTGCCAGCAGCCCACGGACAGTTCTTGGCAATCAGCCCCAGCATTTT.

V gene TRBV9 combines with J gene TRBJ2-1; the D gene is possibly TRBD1 (5 bases). This CDR3 is built from 15 residues. The germline CDR1 and CDR2 sequences are SGDLS and YYNGEE. V was cut by 0 bases and J by 9 bases, with 16 bases left in between. Here the CDR3 DNA reads TGTGCCAGCAGCGTAGTATCAGGGCCAACTGGTGAGCAGTTCTTC. Translating gives CASSVVSGPTGEQFF. The full variable domain, its missing parts supplied by reference TRBV9 and TRBJ2-1, is DSGVTQTPKHLITATGQRVTLRCSPRSGDLSVYWYQQSLDQGLQFLIQYYNGEERAKGNILERFSAQQFPDLHSELNLSSLELGDSALYFCASSVVSGPTGEQFFGPGTRLTVL.

V and J are TRBV11-2 and TRBJ2-1, with 10 nucleotides matching TRBD2. The germline V gene encodes CDR1 SGHAT and CDR2 FQNNGV. This CDR3 is built from 16 residues. V lost 4 bases to trimming and J lost 7 bases; unmatched junction nucleotides: 10. CDR3 in DNA: TGTGCCAGCAGCTGGCGAGGGCAGCGGGGGGGAAATGAGCAGTTCTTC. Protein sequence: CASSWRGQRGGNEQFF.

The table lists this clonotype with a few counts. The V call is TRBV4-1, the J call TRBJ1-1; D gene ambiguous. Between the trimmed V and J ends, which lost 1 base and 10 bases, there was a span of 10 bases. The CDR3 totals 12 residues. Germline CDR1 reads MGHRA; CDR2 reads YSYEKL. The CDR3 bases are TGCGCCAGCAGCCAAGTGGGGTCGGGAGCTTTCTTT. This encodes CASSQVGSGAFF.

A note on this clonotype: A much larger clone lies one base from this, so it may be a read error. The chain uses TRBV12-3 or TRBV12-4 and TRBJ2-5; possible D gene TRBD2, 7 bases. This CDR3 has 14 residues. The germline V and J ends were trimmed by 3 bases and 11 bases, with 19 bases remaining between them. The CDR3 coding sequence is TGTGCCAGCAGTTTTCGGGCGGGGGACAATGAGCAGTACTTC. Its protein product is CASSFRAGDNEQYF.

This clonotype was counted only a few times. The V gene is TRBV7-9, the J gene TRBJ1-1; no clear D gene. Germline CDR1 and CDR2: SEHNR and FQNEAQ (reference sequence). The CDR3 covers 16 residues. Between the trimmed V and J ends, which lost 1 base and 1 base, there was a span of 13 bases. The chain's CDR3 is CASSLDPQAANTEAFF. CDR3 bases: TGTGCCAGCAGCTTAGATCCGCAGGCAGCGAACACTGAAGCTTTCTTT.

In this sample, this clonotype turned up many times. The chain recombines TRBV5-1 with TRBJ2-7, with 9 bases that match TRBD1. Germline V gives CDR1 SGHRS, CDR2 YFSETQ. This CDR3 has 17 residues. V was clipped by 4 bases and J by 3 bases; unmatched bases: 14. The CDR3 coding sequence is TGCGCCAGCAGCCTGGCACCCCGGGACAGGGTGATCTACGAGCAGTACTTC. Its protein product is CASSLAPRDRVIYEQYF. The whole variable domain, remainder taken from reference TRBV5-1 and TRBJ2-7, is KAGVTQTPRYLIKTRGQQVTLSCSPISGHRSVSWYQQTPGQGLQFLFEYFSETQRNKGNFPGRFSGRQFSNSRSEMNVSTLELGDSALYLCASSLAPRDRVIYEQYFGPGTRLTVT.

This clonotype was recorded many times. The gene calls are TRBV3-1 and TRBJ2-5; no firm D call. With 1 base removed from V and 7 bases from J, the gap between germline ends came to 7 bases. The CDR3 runs to 12 residues. Germline V gives CDR1 LGHDT, CDR2 YNNKEL (reference sequence). CDR3 region: CASSQVRVTQYF. In DNA form, the CDR3 reads TGTGCCAGCAGCCAAGTTCGAGTGACCCAGTACTTC.

This clonotype was observed a few times. The V and J genes are TRBV12-3 or TRBV12-4 and TRBJ1-3; no definite D call. This CDR3 spans 13 amino acids. V lost 5 bases and J 4 bases, leaving 9 bases between the germline ends. The CDR3 DNA reads TGTGCCAGCAGTCCACGTGCCGGAAACACCATATATTTT. It specifies CASSPRAGNTIYF.

The table lists this clonotype with a few counts. This may be a read error: a much more frequent sequence differs by one nucleotide. V gene TRBV28 combines with J gene TRBJ2-6; TRBD1 is a possible D gene (7 bases). Germline assignment: CDR1 MDHEN and CDR2 SYDVKM. Deletions cut 6 bases from V and 4 bases from J, with 16 bases between. The CDR3 consists of 16 residues. CDR3 sequence reads: CASRTPRGEGANVLTF. The CDR3 DNA is TGTGCCAGCAGGACCCCCAGGGGGGAAGGGGCCAACGTCCTGACTTTC.

The CDR3, as DNA: TGTGCCAGCAGCCCCGGGTTCAGGTACACAGATACGCAGTATTTT. Its translation: CASSPGFRYTDTQYF. V gene TRBV7-3 combines with J gene TRBJ2-3; unclear D gene. This CDR3 has 15 residues. CDR1 is SGHTA and CDR2 is FQGTGA in the germline V gene. V was pared by 5 bases and J by 2 bases, with 14 bases between.

To note about this clonotype: Just one base apart from a much larger clone, this may be a read error. The chain combines TRBV15 with TRBJ2-5; TRBD1 matches 12 bases. J was trimmed by 5 bases and V by 0 bases; bases with no gene match: 7. Per germline, CDR1 LNHNV and CDR2 YYDKDF (reference sequence). The CDR3 is 17 amino acids. Here the CDR3 reads CATSRDFGTGGAETQYF. The CDR3 DNA reads TGTGCCACCAGCAGAGATTTTGGGACAGGGGGCGCGGAGACCCAGTACTTC.

The chain links TRBV28 to TRBJ2-1, with 7 bases identical to TRBD1. CDR1 is MDHEN, CDR2 SYDVKM, per germline. V was clipped by 5 bases and J by 2 bases; unmatched bases: 6. The CDR3 loop spans 15 amino acids. Here the CDR3 reads CASSNPDRAYNEQFF. CDR3 in DNA: TGTGCCAGCAGTAATCCAGACAGGGCCTACAATGAGCAGTTCTTC.